The next 3 T cell receptor beta chains were all read from a single sample in a study of T-cell memory formation after mild COVID-19. TCRdb independently ran MiXCR on the 5' RACE reads; one entry per CDR3 protein. Counted here are 200,000 to 300,000 distinct CDR3 sequences, 15% occurring once; the ten biggest clones make up 2% to 2.5%. The sequenced material came from PBMCs or a T cell subset sorted from them (not recorded which). The receptors were gathered from an adult woman who had mild COVID-19 (a few samples of this study predate the infection). Cell type and time point are not known.

This clonotype was seen at least ten times. This chain connects TRBV6-5 to TRBJ1-1; D remains unclear. Trimming left V 4 bases short and J 0 bases short, with 9 bases between. This CDR3 has 14 residues. Germline-derived CDR1 and CDR2 are MNHEY and SVGAGI. As DNA, the CDR3 is TGTGCCAGCAGTTCGCCAGGATTGAACACTGAAGCTTTCTTT. Encoded protein: CASSSPGLNTEAFF.

This clonotype occurred once. The chain couples TRBV12-3 or TRBV12-4 to TRBJ2-2; 7 positions agree with TRBD2. The CDR3 has 15 amino acids. V lost 3 bases, J lost 7 bases, and 8 bases stayed unmatched. CDR3 amino acids: CASSFAGATNGELFF. For the CDR3, the DNA is TGTGCCAGCAGTTTTGCGGGAGCTACCAACGGGGAGCTGTTTTTT.

The rearrangement links TRBV20-1 to TRBJ1-2, with 7 bases fitting TRBD1. The germline CDR1 and CDR2 sequences are DFQATT and SNEGSKA (reference sequence). The CDR3 covers 14 residues. V lost 7 bases and J lost 4; bases outside the gene matches: 12. The CDR3 DNA sequence: TGCAGTGTTCCCCAGGGAGGACAGGTCTATGGCTACACCTTC. Translation gives CSVPQGGQVYGYTF.